This T cell receptor (beta chain) was sequenced in a study of T-cell reconstitution after alpha-beta-depleted transplantation in children. Unique molecular identifiers were used in preparing the TCRbeta library. TCRdb processed the PCR reads anew with MiXCR; each CDR3 protein has one entry. The sample shows 800,000 to 1,000,000 distinct CDR3 sequences, around 30% of them seen only once. Germline V gene data show CDR1 as LGHNA and CDR2 as YSLEER. V gave up 2 bases and J gave up 2 bases, with 15 bases separating them. The CDR3 runs to 16 residues. Whole-study findings and limits: One year post-transplant, T-cell counts and diversity were largely derived from T cells produced anew. Expanded graft clones, several hundred of them, were reportedly the source of alpha-beta T cells about two months after transplant. It was surviving recipient T cells and thymic progenitors that gave some patients high TCRbeta diversity at day 60.

Remarks on this clonotype: Its antigen is as yet unknown.

The sequencing used PBMCs, mostly from graft donor cells, collected 360 days after TCRalphabeta/CD19-depleted stem cell transplant. The clonotype comes from a boy in the first two years of life who had a stem cell transplant for SCID, so the T cells may come from the graft donor. The chain links TRBV4-3 to TRBJ2-5; a weak D match, TRBD2 (7 bases). CDR3 coding DNA: TGCGCCAGCAGCCAAAGGCCGGGGGGCCGACAAGAGACCCAGTACTTC. It translates to CASSQRPGGRQETQYF.